The sequence of this T cell receptor (beta chain) was determined in a study of beta chain features in type 1 diabetes. The germline V gene has CDR1 LGHNA and CDR2 YSLEER. This CDR3 has 16 amino acids. The V and J ends lost 1 base and 1 base respectively, with 13 bases between them. Expressed TCRB transcripts were sequenced because the isolated RNA had all been reverse transcribed beforehand. The protocol was immunoSEQ multiplex PCR, while the TCRdb copy is restricted to in-frame clones and leaves out a portion. Of roughly 610,000 clones in the sample, roughly a sixth are singletons; the top ten hold approximately 0.099%. By way of CD45RO/CCR7/CD25/CD127/CD95/CD27, the CD4+ regulatory, stem cell-like memory, central memory and naive cells were sorted.

Sequences were obtained from naive CD4+ T cells from blood. This receptor was obtained from a man younger than 35 in good health. The J gene is TRBJ1-1, the V gene TRBV4-3; D remains unclear. Written as DNA, the CDR3 is TGCGCCAGCAGCCAAGTGGCGTCCCGGTGGAACACTGAAGCTTTCTTT. Its protein is CASSQVASRWNTEAFF.